This TCR beta chain was captured by sequencing in a study of OX40 agonist ivuxolimab in advanced cancers. This clone appeared a few times. Germline CDR1 is SEHNR and CDR2 is FQNEAQ (reference sequence). The CDR3 is 14 residues long. The V and J ends lost 4 bases and 2 bases respectively, with 12 bases between them. Some clones are missing from TCRdb's copy, which holds only in-frame ones; the method was immunoSEQ multiplex PCR. This table holds 12,000 to 15,000 clones, about 80% found once. J is TRBJ2-7 and V is TRBV7-9; possibly TRBD2 for D (5 bases). Sequenced material: CD4+ or CD8+ T cells sorted from blood, taken in a trial of the OX40 agonist ivuxolimab. The source of this sequence is an adult with an advanced solid tumor such as melanoma, head and neck, liver or kidney cancer. The CDR3 DNA reads as TGTGCCAGCAGCTCACCCAGCGGCGCCTACGAGCAGTACTTC. This encodes CASSSPSGAYEQYF.